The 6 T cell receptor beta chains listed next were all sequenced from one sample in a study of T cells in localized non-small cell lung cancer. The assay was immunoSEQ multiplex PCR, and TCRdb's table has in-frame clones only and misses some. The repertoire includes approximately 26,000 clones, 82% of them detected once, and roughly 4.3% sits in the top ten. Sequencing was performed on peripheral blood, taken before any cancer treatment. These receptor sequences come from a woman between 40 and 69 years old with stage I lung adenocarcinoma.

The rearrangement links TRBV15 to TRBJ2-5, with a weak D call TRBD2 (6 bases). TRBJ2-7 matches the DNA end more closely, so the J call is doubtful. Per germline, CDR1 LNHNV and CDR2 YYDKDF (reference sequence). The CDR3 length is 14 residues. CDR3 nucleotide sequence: TGTGCCACCAGCAGGCCCGGGAGTTTCTACGAGCAGTACTTC. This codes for CATSRPGSFYEQYF.

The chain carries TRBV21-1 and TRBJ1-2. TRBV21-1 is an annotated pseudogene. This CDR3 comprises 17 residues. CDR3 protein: CASSNICQKGYTFGGPF. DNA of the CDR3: TGTGCCAGCAGCAATATATGTCAGAAGGGATACACCTTCGGGGGACCCTTC.

The CDR3 coding sequence is TGTGCCAGCAGTGCCCTAAAGGCCCACTTTACTGAAGCTTTCTTT. It encodes CASSALKAHFTEAFF. This chain links TRBV2 with TRBJ1-1; the D is unclear. The CDR3 is 15 amino acids. Germline V lookup: CDR1 SNHLY, CDR2 FYNNEI. The V end lost 4 bases, the J end lost 5 bases, and 17 bases lay between the germline ends.

CDR3 coding DNA: TGTGCCAGCAGCCAAGAAGAGTGGGGTGGGAAGTACTTC. Translation: CASSQEEWGGKYF. This chain connects TRBV14 to TRBJ2-5; D unclear. V shed 0 bases and J shed 12 bases, with 14 bases lying between them. The CDR3 runs to 13 residues. CDR1 and CDR2 (germline): SGHDN, FVKESK.

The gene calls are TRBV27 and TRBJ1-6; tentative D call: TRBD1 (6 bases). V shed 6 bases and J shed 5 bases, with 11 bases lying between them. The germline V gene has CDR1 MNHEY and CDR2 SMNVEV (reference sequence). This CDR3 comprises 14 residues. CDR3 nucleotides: TGTGCCAGCAGAAAGGGGGTAGATAATTCACCCCTCCACTTT. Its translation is CASRKGVDNSPLHF.

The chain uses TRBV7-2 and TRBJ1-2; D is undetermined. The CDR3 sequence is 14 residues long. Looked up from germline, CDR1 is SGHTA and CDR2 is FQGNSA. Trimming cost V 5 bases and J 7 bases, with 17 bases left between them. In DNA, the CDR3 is TGTGCCAGCAGCCCGGGGTCTGGGATAAGTGGCTACACCTTC. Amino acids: CASSPGSGISGYTF.